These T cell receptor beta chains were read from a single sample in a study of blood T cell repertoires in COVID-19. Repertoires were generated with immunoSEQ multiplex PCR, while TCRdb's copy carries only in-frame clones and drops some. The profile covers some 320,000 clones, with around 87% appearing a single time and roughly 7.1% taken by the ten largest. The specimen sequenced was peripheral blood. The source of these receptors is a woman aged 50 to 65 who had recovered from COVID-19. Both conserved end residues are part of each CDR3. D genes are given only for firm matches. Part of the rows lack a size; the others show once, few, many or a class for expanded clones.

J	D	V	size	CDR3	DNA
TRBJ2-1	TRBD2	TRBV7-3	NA	CASSFSGRAYNEQFF	TGTGCCAGCAGCTTTAGCGGGAGAGCCTACAATGAGCAGTTCTTC
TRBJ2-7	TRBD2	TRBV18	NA	CASSPSSGSGEQYF	TGTGCCAGCTCACCGTCTAGCGGGTCGGGCGAGCAGTACTTC
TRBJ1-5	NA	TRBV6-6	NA	CASRGLENQPQHF	TGTGCCAGTAGAGGACTCGAAAATCAGCCCCAGCATTTT
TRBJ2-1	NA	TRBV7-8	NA	CASSFPTGKIGSYNEQFF	TGTGCCAGCAGCTTCCCCACAGGGAAGATAGGCTCCTACAATGAGCAGTTCTTC
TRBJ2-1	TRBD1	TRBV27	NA	CASKRQGNFNYNEQFF	TGTGCCAGCAAACGACAGGGCAATTTCAACTACAATGAGCAGTTCTTC
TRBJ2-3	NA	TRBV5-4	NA	CASSLDISSTDTQYF	TGTGCCAGCAGCCTGGACATTTCTAGCACAGATACGCAGTATTTT
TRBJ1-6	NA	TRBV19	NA	CASSPPAGSYNSPLHF	TGTGCCAGTAGTCCCCCGGCGGGGAGCTATAATTCACCCCTCCACTTT
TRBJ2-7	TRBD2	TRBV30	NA	CAGTPPAGGYEQYF	TGTGCCGGAACCCCCCCAGCGGGAGGCTACGAGCAGTACTTC
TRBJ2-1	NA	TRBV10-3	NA	CATGLDNEQFF	TGTGCCACCGGTCTAGACAATGAGCAGTTCTTC
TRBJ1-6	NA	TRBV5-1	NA	CASSPGTFLGSPLHF	TGCGCCAGCAGCCCCGGGACTTTTTTAGGCTCACCCCTCCACTTT
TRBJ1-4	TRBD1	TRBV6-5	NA	CASSSLGETGEKLFF	TGTGCCAGCAGTTCCCTAGGGGAGACAGGGGAAAAACTGTTTTTT
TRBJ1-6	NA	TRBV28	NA	CASSQTGWGVRNSPLHF	TGTGCCAGCAGCCAAACCGGGTGGGGCGTTAGGAATTCACCCCTCCACTTT
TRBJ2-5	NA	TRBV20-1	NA	CRLRRGETQYF	TGCAGACTAAGGAGAGGGGAGACCCAGTACTTC
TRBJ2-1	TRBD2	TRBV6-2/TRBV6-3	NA	CASSVYLAGGNEQFF	TGTGCCAGCAGTGTATACCTAGCGGGAGGGAATGAGCAGTTCTTC
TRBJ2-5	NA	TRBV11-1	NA	CASSSWTAPETQYF	TGTGCCAGCAGCTCCTGGACAGCTCCAGAGACCCAGTACTTC
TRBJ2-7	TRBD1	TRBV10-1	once	CASSSTGAGEQYF	TGCGCCAGCAGTTCAACAGGGGCTGGCGAGCAGTACTTC
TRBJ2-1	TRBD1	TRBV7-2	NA	CASSLLGQGNNEQFF	TGTGCCAGCAGCTTACTTGGACAGGGGAACAATGAGCAGTTCTTC
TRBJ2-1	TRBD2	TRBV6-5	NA	CASGASGHYNEQFF	TGTGCCAGCGGGGCTAGCGGTCATTACAATGAGCAGTTCTTC
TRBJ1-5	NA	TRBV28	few	CASSSNNQPQHF	TGTGCCAGCAGTTCCAACAATCAGCCCCAGCATTTT
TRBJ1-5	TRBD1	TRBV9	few	CASSRCPLLSGDRLKPQHF	TGTGCCAGCAGCCGATGTCCCCTCCTTTCCGGGGACAGATTAAAGCCCCAGCATTTT
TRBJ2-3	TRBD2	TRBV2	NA	CASSPWTSASTDTQYF	TGTGCCAGCAGTCCCTGGACTAGCGCTTCCACAGATACGCAGTATTTT
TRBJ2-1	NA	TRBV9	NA	CASSPGGNEQFF	TGTGCCAGCAGCCCCGGGGGAAATGAGCAGTTCTTC
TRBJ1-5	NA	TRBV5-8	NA	CASSLLFSGRNNQPQHF	TGTGCCAGCAGCTTGCTATTTTCAGGCCGGAACAATCAGCCCCAGCATTTT
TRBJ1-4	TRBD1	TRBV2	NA	CASTGQGAVGEKLFF	TGTGCCAGCACCGGACAGGGGGCGGTGGGTGAAAAACTGTTTTTT
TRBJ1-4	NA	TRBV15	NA	CATSRSDSFANEKLFF	TGTGCCACCAGCAGATCGGACAGCTTTGCTAATGAAAAACTGTTTTTT
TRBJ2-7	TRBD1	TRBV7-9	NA	CASSGKQGARYEQYF	TGTGCCAGCAGCGGGAAGCAGGGGGCCCGCTACGAGCAGTACTTC
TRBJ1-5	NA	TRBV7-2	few	CASSFPNQPQHF	TGTGCCAGCAGCTTTCCGAATCAGCCCCAGCATTTT
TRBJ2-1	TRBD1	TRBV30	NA	CAWSLVGTGVDEQFF	TGTGCCTGGAGCCTTGTTGGGACAGGGGTCGATGAGCAGTTCTTC
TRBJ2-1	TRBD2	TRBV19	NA	CAAPLAGRSYNEQFF	TGTGCCGCACCCTTAGCGGGAAGGTCCTACAATGAGCAGTTCTTC
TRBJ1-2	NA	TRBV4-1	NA	CASSQDSGVDNYGYTF	TGCGCCAGCAGCCAAGATAGCGGGGTTGACAACTATGGCTACACCTTC
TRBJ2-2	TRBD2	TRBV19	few	CASSAGLAGERELFF	TGTGCCAGTAGTGCCGGACTAGCGGGAGAAAGGGAGCTGTTTTTT
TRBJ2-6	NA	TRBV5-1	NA	CASSSTGFSGANVLTF	TGCGCCAGCAGCTCAACAGGGTTCTCTGGGGCCAACGTCCTGACTTTC
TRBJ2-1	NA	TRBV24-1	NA	CATSDRSRPYNEQFF	TGTGCCACCAGTGATAGGTCTAGACCTTACAATGAGCAGTTCTTC
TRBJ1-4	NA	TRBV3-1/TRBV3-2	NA	CASSEWAANEKLFF	TGTGCCAGCAGCGAATGGGCAGCTAATGAAAAACTGTTTTTT
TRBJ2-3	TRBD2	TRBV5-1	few	CASSQAGTARPSGRGDTQYF	TGCGCCAGCAGCCAGGCCGGGACAGCGAGGCCAAGCGGGAGGGGGGATACGCAGTATTTT
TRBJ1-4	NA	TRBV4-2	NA	CASTTEVRNEKLFF	TGTGCCAGCACCACCGAGGTCCGGAATGAAAAACTGTTTTTT
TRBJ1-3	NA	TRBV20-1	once	CSASPGWSGLAGNTIYF	TGCAGTGCTAGTCCAGGGTGGTCGGGTTTGGCTGGAAACACCATATATTTT
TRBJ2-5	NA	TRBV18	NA	CASSRDFEETQYF	TGTGCCAGCTCACGAGACTTCGAAGAGACCCAGTACTTC
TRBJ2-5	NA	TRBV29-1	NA	CSVEPGRGAQETQYF	TGCAGCGTTGAACCAGGGAGGGGGGCCCAAGAGACCCAGTACTTC
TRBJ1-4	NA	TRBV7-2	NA	CASSQTIDSATNEKLFF	TGTGCCAGCAGCCAAACAATCGACAGCGCAACTAATGAAAAACTGTTTTTT
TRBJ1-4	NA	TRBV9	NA	CASSVVGGPNEKLFF	TGTGCCAGCAGCGTAGTAGGGGGTCCTAATGAAAAACTGTTTTTT
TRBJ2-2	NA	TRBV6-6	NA	CASSPTANTGELFF	TGTGCCAGCAGCCCGACAGCGAACACCGGGGAGCTGTTTTTT
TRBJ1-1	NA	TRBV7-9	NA	CASSLVPTGTEAFF	TGTGCCAGCAGCTTAGTCCCTACGGGCACTGAAGCTTTCTTT
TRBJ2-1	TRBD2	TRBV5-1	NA	CASSLGSGSSYNEQFF	TGCGCCAGCAGCTTGGGTAGCGGGAGCTCCTACAATGAGCAGTTCTTC
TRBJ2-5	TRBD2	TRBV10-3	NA	CAISVASGGQETQYF	TGTGCCATCAGTGTGGCTAGCGGGGGCCAAGAGACCCAGTACTTC
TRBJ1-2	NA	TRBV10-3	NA	CAISEAREASYGYTF	TGTGCCATCAGTGAGGCCCGGGAGGCATCCTATGGCTACACCTTC